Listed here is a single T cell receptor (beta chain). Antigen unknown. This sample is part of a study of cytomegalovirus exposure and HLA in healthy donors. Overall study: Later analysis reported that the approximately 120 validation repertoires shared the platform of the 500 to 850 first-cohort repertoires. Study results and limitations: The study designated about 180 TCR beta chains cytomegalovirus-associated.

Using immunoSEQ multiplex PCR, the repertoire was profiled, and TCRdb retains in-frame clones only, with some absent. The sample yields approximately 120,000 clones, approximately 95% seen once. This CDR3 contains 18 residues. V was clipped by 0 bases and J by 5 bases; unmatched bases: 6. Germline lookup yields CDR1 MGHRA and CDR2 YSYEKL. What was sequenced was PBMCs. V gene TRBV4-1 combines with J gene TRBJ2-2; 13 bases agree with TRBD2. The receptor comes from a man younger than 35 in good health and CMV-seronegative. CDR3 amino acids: CASSQELAGGPRTGELFF. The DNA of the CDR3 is TGCGCCAGCAGCCAAGAACTAGCGGGAGGGCCAAGGACCGGGGAGCTGTTTTTT.